The 9 T cell receptor beta chains given below trace back to one sample, sequenced in a study of tumor-infiltrating lymphocytes in glioblastoma multiforme. Three nested ARM-PCR rounds with V-beta and C-beta primers built TCRB libraries. From the multiplex PCR reads, TCRdb called clonotypes with MiXCR, one entry per CDR3 protein. The sample lists about 9,600 distinct CDR3 sequences, around 64% occurring once. The sequenced material came from brain tumor tissue. The receptors here all came from a male donor with glioblastoma.

This chain uses TRBV30 with TRBJ2-7; D ambiguous. This CDR3 region has 12 residues. V lost 5 bases and J 7 bases, leaving 15 bases between the germline ends. Germline lookup yields CDR1 GTSNPN and CDR2 SVGIG (reference sequence). CDR3 sequence reads: CAWWGYAWEQYF. CDR3 nucleotides: TGTGCCTGGTGGGGATACGCATGGGAGCAGTACTTC.

The chain is built from TRBV11-2 and TRBJ2-3; 10 bases match TRBD2. V gave up 6 bases and J gave up 5 bases; unmatched junction bases: 2. CDR3 length equals 13 residues. Germline V CDR1 and CDR2: SGHAT, FQNNGV. The CDR3 is CASRRLAGDTQYF. CDR3 bases: TGTGCCAGCAGGAGACTAGCGGGAGATACGCAGTATTTT. Full variable domain (outside the CDR3, taken from reference TRBV11-2 and TRBJ2-3): EAGVAQSPRYKIIEKRQSVAFWCNPISGHATLYWYQQILGQGPKLLIQFQNNGVVDDSQLPKDRFSAERLKGVDSTLKIQPAKLEDSAVYLCASRRLAGDTQYFGPGTRLTVL.

Remarks on this clonotype: The junction does not match germline at one end; this may be a read error. J is TRBJ2-3 and V is TRBV29-1, with unresolved D. CDR1 SQVTM and CDR2 ANQGSEA come from the germline V gene. The CDR3 sequence is 13 residues long. CDR3 in amino acids: CNVVQVGADTQYF. In DNA form, the CDR3 reads TGCAACGTTGTCCAGGTTGGGGCAGATACGCAGTATTTT.

Only one count was recorded for this clonotype. One base away lies a much larger clone, so this may be a sequencing read error. The CDR3 carries no conserved terminal phenylalanine or tryptophan, so it likely arises from a read error. CDR3 region: CVISAGTGYTGELFL. In DNA, the CDR3 is TGTGTCATCAGTGCCGGGACTGGCTACACCGGGGAGCTGTTTCTT. The chain uses TRBV10-3 and TRBJ2-2, with TRBD2 as a possible D gene (6 bases). Germline V gene lookup returns CDR1 ENHRY and CDR2 SYGVKD. The length of the CDR3 is 15 residues.

This clonotype was picked up one time. Compared with germline, one end of the junction differs, possibly owing to a read error. The chain combines TRBV20-1 with TRBJ2-1; TRBD2 aligns across 12 bases. CDR1 and CDR2 (germline): DFQATT, SNEGSKA (reference sequence). The CDR3 is 16 amino acids. CDR3 protein: CIARDPLAGGSMKQFF. Here the CDR3 DNA reads TGCATTGCTAGAGACCCTCTAGCGGGAGGGTCAATGAAGCAGTTCTTC.

The J gene is TRBJ2-1, the V gene TRBV4-1, with 7 bases identical to TRBD1. Per germline, CDR1 MGHRA and CDR2 YSYEKL. This CDR3 region has 16 residues. Losses at the gene ends were 3 bases for V and 0 bases for J; bases not matched to a gene: 5. This CDR3 is CASSQLTGTSYNEQFF. The CDR3 DNA is TGCGCCAGCAGCCAGCTGACAGGGACCTCCTACAATGAGCAGTTCTTC.

This clonotype came up once. This chain uses TRBV20-1 with TRBJ2-1; D might be TRBD1 (6 bases). Trimming removed 7 bases from V and 6 bases from J, with 13 bases in between. The CDR3 totals 12 residues. CDR1 and CDR2 (germline): DFQATT, SNEGSKA (reference sequence). CDR3 bases: TGCAGTGTTAATCAAGGGGGCAATGAGCAGTTCTTC. Amino acid sequence: CSVNQGGNEQFF.

About this clonotype: Lacking the conserved final phenylalanine or tryptophan, this CDR3 likely reflects a read error. The rearrangement uses TRBV11-1 and TRBJ1-1; D unclear. The CDR3 loop spans 15 amino acids. The V gene's germline CDR1 is SGHAT and CDR2 FQDESV (reference sequence). V was clipped by 3 bases and J by 4 bases, with 15 bases between them. This CDR3 reads CASSFPGTVGTEAFV. CDR3 coding DNA: TGTGCCAGCAGCTTCCCGGGTACAGTGGGCACTGAAGCTTTCGTT.

This sequence joins TRBV14 and TRBJ2-3; the D gene is possibly TRBD2 (5 bases). Looked up from germline, CDR1 is SGHDN and CDR2 is FVKESK. The CDR3 is made up of 12 amino acids. The CDR3 DNA follows: TGTGCGAGCGGCCAAGAGAGAAGGACGCAGTATTTT. This translates into CASGQERRTQYF.